This entry features one T cell receptor beta chain sequence. These data are taken from a study of blood T cell repertoires in COVID-19. Across the whole study: Donors in the United States, Italy and Spain gave samples during acute or convalescent COVID-19. PBMCs, B-cell-depleted T cells, or T cells provided the cDNA or gDNA that made up the material.

This CDR3 comprises 15 residues. The ends were cut back, 0 bases at V and 2 bases at J, with 10 bases in the middle. Per germline, CDR1 LNHDA and CDR2 SQIVND (reference sequence). In the original analysis: Estimates of nucleated cell counts were drawn from the amplification of reference gene primers. Assay: immunoSEQ multiplex PCR; the TCRdb copy retains only in-frame clones and omits some. V and J calls plus clone size are reproduced from that table; the DNA served to infer D and trimming. Among 200,000 to 250,000 clones listed, around 88% were seen once. This receptor was identified in a young man with active or convalescent COVID-19. Specimen: peripheral blood. The chain recombines TRBV19 with TRBJ1-2; D remains unclear. The CDR3 nucleotides read TGTGCCAGTAGTATAGATACCGGGGTCAACTATGGCTACACCTTC. Translation gives CASSIDTGVNYGYTF.